This is a list of T cell receptor beta chains from one sample in a study of T cell responses to AZD1222 COVID-19 vaccine. TCRdb keeps only in-frame clones here, not all; method: immunoSEQ multiplex PCR. The sample records about 100,000 clones, about 87% being singletons. The starting material was peripheral blood, obtained on day 0 of MenACWY control vaccination. The source of these receptors is an adult in good health. The CDR3 runs from the conserved cysteine through the conserved F or W. D genes are given only for firm matches. The size entry is marked missing in some rows and otherwise reads once, few, many or a size class.

DNA: TGTGCCAGCAGTCACCCCGGGGGACTCCTTGGGGAAAAACTGTTTTTT
CDR3: CASSHPGGLLGEKLFF
V: TRBV2
D: .
size: .
J: TRBJ1-4

DNA: TGCAGTGCTAGAAGGACTGTGGAGCAGTACTTC
CDR3: CSARRTVEQYF
V: TRBV20-1
D: .
size: .
J: TRBJ2-7

DNA: TGTGCCAGCTCACCCGGAGGACAGGCAAGCAATCAGCCCCAGCATTTT
CDR3: CASSPGGQASNQPQHF
V: TRBV18
D: TRBD1
size: once
J: TRBJ1-5

DNA: TGTGCCAGCAGCTTAGATGGGCGCCGGGTCTATGGCTACACCTTC
CDR3: CASSLDGRRVYGYTF
V: TRBV7-2
D: .
size: .
J: TRBJ1-2

DNA: TGTGCCAGCAGACTAACAGTTGCCAATTCACCCCTCCACTTT
CDR3: CASRLTVANSPLHF
V: TRBV14
D: .
size: .
J: TRBJ1-6

DNA: TGTGCCACGACAGGAACGGATCAGCCCCAGCATTTT
CDR3: CATTGTDQPQHF
V: TRBV19
D: .
size: .
J: TRBJ1-5

DNA: TGTGCCAGCAGCCAAGACTGGACTTTCGCCAAAAACATTCAGTACTTC
CDR3: CASSQDWTFAKNIQYF
V: TRBV3-1/TRBV3-2
D: .
size: few
J: TRBJ2-4

DNA: TGTGCCAGTATCCCCGGGACTAGCGGGGGTTACAATGAGCAGTTCTTC
CDR3: CASIPGTSGGYNEQFF
V: TRBV19
D: TRBD2
size: .
J: TRBJ2-1

DNA: TGTGCCAGTAGTATACCCTCAGGGACCTCCTACGAGCAGTACTTC
CDR3: CASSIPSGTSYEQYF
V: TRBV19
D: .
size: .
J: TRBJ2-7

DNA: TGCAGCGTTGACCAGGGTATCTATGGCTACACCTTC
CDR3: CSVDQGIYGYTF
V: TRBV29-1
D: .
size: .
J: TRBJ1-2

DNA: TGTGCCAGCAGCTTAGGAGCACTCGGCGGCGGCTACACCTTC
CDR3: CASSLGALGGGYTF
V: TRBV11-2
D: .
size: .
J: TRBJ1-2

DNA: TGTGCCAGCAGCGACAGGGAGGGGAACACTGAAGCTTTCTTT
CDR3: CASSDREGNTEAFF
V: TRBV6-2/TRBV6-3
D: TRBD1
size: .
J: TRBJ1-1

DNA: TGTGCCAGCAGCCAAGACTCAGGGTGGACCGGGGAGCTGTTTTTT
CDR3: CASSQDSGWTGELFF
V: TRBV3-1/TRBV3-2
D: .
size: .
J: TRBJ2-2

DNA: TGTGCCAGCAGTTTATTGCGGACAAGGGCGGCGGGGGCCCTCCACTTT
CDR3: CASSLLRTRAAGALHF
V: TRBV28
D: .
size: .
J: TRBJ1-6

DNA: TGTGCCAGCAGCTTGGACAGTAATAATGGCTACACCTTC
CDR3: CASSLDSNNGYTF
V: TRBV5-4
D: .
size: .
J: TRBJ1-2

DNA: TGCAGTGCTCGGCCGCCCCTCCACTTT
CDR3: CSARPPLHF
V: TRBV20-1
D: .
size: .
J: TRBJ1-6

DNA: TGCAGCGGAACAGGGTCTAGGTTCAATGAGCAGTTCTTC
CDR3: CSGTGSRFNEQFF
V: TRBV29-1
D: .
size: .
J: TRBJ2-1

DNA: TGTGCCAGTAGGTCGAGGTCAGAACCATACGAGCAGTACTTC
CDR3: CASRSRSEPYEQYF
V: TRBV19
D: .
size: .
J: TRBJ2-7

DNA: TGTGCCAGCAGTCCCACCGGGACAGGGGGCGGCGAGCAGTACTTC
CDR3: CASSPTGTGGGEQYF
V: TRBV28
D: TRBD1
size: .
J: TRBJ2-7

DNA: TGTGCCAGCAGTCGACCGACAGGGGCATTGGATGGCTACACCTTC
CDR3: CASSRPTGALDGYTF
V: TRBV6-5
D: TRBD1
size: .
J: TRBJ1-2

DNA: TGTGCCACCAGGCGAGGGAGATACTATAATTCACCCCTCCACTTT
CDR3: CATRRGRYYNSPLHF
V: TRBV24-1
D: .
size: .
J: TRBJ1-6

DNA: TGTGCCAGCAGCTATCAGGGACAGGGGGCGCGGAATGAGCAGTTCTTC
CDR3: CASSYQGQGARNEQFF
V: TRBV7-2
D: TRBD1
size: .
J: TRBJ2-1

DNA: TGTGCCAGCAGCGTAGCCACAGATACGCAGTATTTT
CDR3: CASSVATDTQYF
V: TRBV9
D: .
size: .
J: TRBJ2-3

DNA: TGTGCCAGCAGCTCGCAGGGCCTTGGCGACACCATATATTTT
CDR3: CASSSQGLGDTIYF
V: TRBV7-2
D: .
size: .
J: TRBJ1-3

DNA: TGTGCCAGCAGCTTACAGATAGATCAGCCCCAGCATTTT
CDR3: CASSLQIDQPQHF
V: TRBV7-9
D: .
size: .
J: TRBJ1-5

DNA: TGTGCCAGCAGTTACTCGAGAATCCCGACCACCGGGGAGCTGTTTTTT
CDR3: CASSYSRIPTTGELFF
V: TRBV6-2/TRBV6-3
D: .
size: .
J: TRBJ2-2

DNA: TGTGCCAGCAGTTTATCGGGCGGTGGGGCCAACGTCCTGACTTTC
CDR3: CASSLSGGGANVLTF
V: TRBV28
D: .
size: .
J: TRBJ2-6

DNA: TGTGCCAGCAGCTTAGGTGGCAGCAGTTTCTATGGCTACACCTTC
CDR3: CASSLGGSSFYGYTF
V: TRBV7-2
D: .
size: .
J: TRBJ1-2

DNA: TGTGCCAGCAGTTTCGGCCCTGGGTATGGCTACACCTTC
CDR3: CASSFGPGYGYTF
V: TRBV6-5
D: .
size: once
J: TRBJ1-2

DNA: TGCGCCAGCAGCCCACCCAGCGGACTAGCGGGGGGCGGGGATACGCAGTATTTT
CDR3: CASSPPSGLAGGGDTQYF
V: TRBV5-1
D: TRBD2
size: once
J: TRBJ2-3

DNA: TGCGCCAGCAGCCGGGACAGGGTAGGCGGCTACACCTTC
CDR3: CASSRDRVGGYTF
V: TRBV5-1
D: TRBD1
size: .
J: TRBJ1-2

DNA: TGCGCCAGCAGCCAAAGGATAGGAGGCAGGGGAAATGAAAAACTGTTTTTT
CDR3: CASSQRIGGRGNEKLFF
V: TRBV4-3
D: .
size: once
J: TRBJ1-4

DNA: TGTGCCAGTTCTAACTCCCGCACAGATACGCAGTATTTT
CDR3: CASSNSRTDTQYF
V: TRBV19
D: .
size: once
J: TRBJ2-3

DNA: TGTGCCAGCTCACCGACAGATAGCAATCAGCCCCAGCATTTT
CDR3: CASSPTDSNQPQHF
V: TRBV18
D: .
size: .
J: TRBJ1-5

DNA: TGCGCCAGCAGCCAACGGGGCCAGGGGACAGATACGCAGTATTTT
CDR3: CASSQRGQGTDTQYF
V: TRBV4-3
D: .
size: .
J: TRBJ2-3

DNA: TGTGCCAGCAGCGTCCCGGGACAGGGGCAAACTGAAGCTTTCTTT
CDR3: CASSVPGQGQTEAFF
V: TRBV5-5
D: TRBD1
size: .
J: TRBJ1-1

DNA: TGCGCCAGCAGCTTGGACTTGGGGCAAGAGACCCAGTACTTC
CDR3: CASSLDLGQETQYF
V: TRBV5-1
D: .
size: once
J: TRBJ2-5

DNA: TGTGCCAGCTCACCGGTAGGAAACACTGAAGCTTTCTTT
CDR3: CASSPVGNTEAFF
V: TRBV18
D: .
size: .
J: TRBJ1-1

DNA: TGTGCCAGTAGAGGCAGGGGGTCGTACGAGCAGTACTTC
CDR3: CASRGRGSYEQYF
V: TRBV19
D: TRBD1
size: once
J: TRBJ2-7

DNA: TGTGCCAGTACCCCGGACCGAAACTATGGCTACACCTTC
CDR3: CASTPDRNYGYTF
V: TRBV19
D: .
size: .
J: TRBJ1-2